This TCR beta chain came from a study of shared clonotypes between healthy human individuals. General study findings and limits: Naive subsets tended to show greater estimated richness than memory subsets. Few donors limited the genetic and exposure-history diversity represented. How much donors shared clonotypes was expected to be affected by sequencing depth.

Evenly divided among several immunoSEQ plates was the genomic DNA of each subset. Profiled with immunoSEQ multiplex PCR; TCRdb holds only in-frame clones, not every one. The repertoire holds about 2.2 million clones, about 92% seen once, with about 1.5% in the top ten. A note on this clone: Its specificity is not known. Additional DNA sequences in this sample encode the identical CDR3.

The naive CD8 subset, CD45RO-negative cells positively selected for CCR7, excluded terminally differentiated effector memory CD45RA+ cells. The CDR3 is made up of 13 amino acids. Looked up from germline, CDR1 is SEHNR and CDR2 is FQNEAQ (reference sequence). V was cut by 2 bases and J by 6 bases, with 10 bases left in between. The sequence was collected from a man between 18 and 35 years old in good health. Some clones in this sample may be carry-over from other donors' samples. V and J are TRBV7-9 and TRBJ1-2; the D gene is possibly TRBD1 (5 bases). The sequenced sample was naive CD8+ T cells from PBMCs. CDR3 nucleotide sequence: TGTGCCAGCAGCTTATCTGGGGGGGATGGCTACACCTTC. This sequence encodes CASSLSGGDGYTF.